The clone carrying this TCR beta chain has only one observation. Seattle enrolled patients during active infection and tracked them longitudinally. This sample was included in a study of blood T cell repertoires in COVID-19. On the study more broadly: Researchers got acute and convalescent COVID-19 samples from the United States, Italy and Spain. Sample material is recorded as cDNA or gDNA derived from T cells, B-cell-depleted T cells, or PBMCs.

CDR3 length: 14 residues. J gave up 0 bases and V 6 bases, and 5 bases lay outside the gene matches. In germline, CDR1 is MNHEY, CDR2 SVGEGT. In the authors' workflow: Using reference gene primer amplification, nucleated cell counts were estimated. Measured with immunoSEQ multiplex PCR; TCRdb has only the in-frame clones, and not every one. V and J calls and clone size come straight from that table; D and trimming were deduced from the DNA. This table holds fewer than 60,000 clones, 75% to 90% found once. The specimen was peripheral blood. This chain joins TRBV6-2 or TRBV6-3 and TRBJ2-7; TRBD2 matches at 7 bases. The clonotype was recovered from a man in his sixties with COVID-19, enrolled during active disease. CDR3 protein: CASSPSGGSYEQYF. The CDR3 coding sequence is TGTGCCAGCAGCCCTAGCGGAGGCTCCTACGAGCAGTACTTC.